The 8 T cell receptor beta chains listed next were all sequenced from one sample in a study of spatial heterogeneity in lung cancer. TCRdb itself ran the 5' RACE reads through MiXCR, one entry per CDR3 protein. The table shows under 150,000 distinct CDR3 sequences, with roughly an eighth occurring only once. Noted time point: blood at routine non-recurrence follow-up after resection. Whole RNA was taken from tumor, nontumor lung or frozen PBMC; it was then sequenced unsorted. Source: PBMCs, taken at follow-up. The source is a male donor with early-stage non-small cell lung cancer.

This clonotype was observed a few times. The chain has TRBV20-1 and TRBJ2-7, with D unclear. CDR3 length: 13 amino acids. Germline CDR1 and CDR2: DFQATT and SNEGSKA (reference sequence). Trimming shortened V by 3 bases and J by 3 bases, and 12 bases separated the two germline ends. Here the CDR3 reads CSASEQSRYEQYF. The CDR3 coding sequence is TGCAGTGCTAGCGAACAGTCACGCTACGAGCAGTACTTC.

The chain uses TRBV6-2 or TRBV6-3 and TRBJ2-7; the D is unclear. Germline V gene sequence: CDR1 MNHEY, CDR2 SVGEGT. Trimming cost V 2 bases and J 2 bases, with 4 bases left between them. The length of the CDR3 is 12 residues. The CDR3, as DNA: TGTGCCAGCAGTTACCCCACCTACGAGCAGTACTTC. Encoded protein: CASSYPTYEQYF.

At least ten counts were recorded for this clonotype. V usage is TRBV20-1 and J usage is TRBJ1-1, with a weak D call TRBD1 (5 bases). Trimming left V 1 base short and J 0 bases short, with 18 bases between. CDR3 length: 17 amino acids. Germline loops: CDR1 DFQATT, CDR2 SNEGSKA (reference sequence). The chain's CDR3 is CSARGGKYALMNTEAFF. CDR3 DNA sequence: TGCAGTGCTAGAGGGGGGAAGTACGCTCTAATGAACACTGAAGCTTTCTTT.

This clonotype was observed at least ten times. The chain links TRBV7-2 to TRBJ1-1; TRBD1 aligns across 9 bases. The V and J ends lost 5 bases and 5 bases, in that order; junction bases with no gene match: 9. The CDR3 is 15 amino acids. From germline, CDR1 is SGHTA and CDR2 FQGNSA. As DNA, the CDR3 is TGTGCCAGCAGCGCCTGGACAGGGGCAGGGACTGAAGCTTTCTTT. Translating it yields CASSAWTGAGTEAFF.

This chain joins TRBV7-2 and TRBJ2-5; 8 positions match TRBD1. This CDR3 region has 17 residues. From germline, CDR1 is SGHTA and CDR2 FQGNSA. J was trimmed by 5 bases and V by 5 bases; bases with no gene match: 16. The CDR3 region has the DNA TGTGCCAGCAGCCCGGCCATCGGACAGGGTCGATTGGAGACCCAGTACTTC. Translating it yields CASSPAIGQGRLETQYF.

The chain joins TRBV7-2 to TRBJ2-1; 8 bases are shared with TRBD2. The CDR3 totals 17 residues. The germline gives CDR1 SGHTA, CDR2 FQGNSA. The trim removed 4 bases at V and 1 base at J, leaving 9 bases unmatched. The CDR3 DNA reads TGTGCCAGCAGCTACCCCTCTAGCGGGCCTTCCTACAATGAGCAGTTCTTC. It codes for CASSYPSSGPSYNEQFF.

In its sample, this clonotype ranks as hyperexpanded. The chain combines TRBV3-1 with TRBJ2-7, with TRBD1 identical over 10 bases. Germline assignment: CDR1 LGHDT and CDR2 YNNKEL (reference sequence). The CDR3 runs to 13 residues. The J segment lost 4 bases and the V segment lost 4 bases, leaving 1 base of the junction unmatched. The CDR3 DNA sequence: TGTGCCAGCAGCCCGGGACAGGGGTACGAGCAGTACTTC. It specifies CASSPGQGYEQYF.

In this sample, this clonotype turned up many times. The chain recombines TRBV11-1 with TRBJ1-2, with D unresolved. Germline V CDR1 and CDR2: SGHAT, FQDESV (reference sequence). V was trimmed by 1 base and J by 2 bases, leaving 11 bases between them. The CDR3 is 15 amino acids. CDR3 DNA sequence: TGTGCCAGCAGCTTAGATTTTCGGACGAACTATGGCTACACCTTC. It encodes CASSLDFRTNYGYTF. Based on the CDR3 plus reference TRBV11-1 and TRBJ1-2, the full variable domain is EAEVAQSPRYKITEKSQAVAFWCDPISGHATLYWYRQILGQGPELLVQFQDESVVDDSQLPKDRFSAERLKGVDSTLKIQPAELGDSAMYLCASSLDFRTNYGYTFGSGTRLTVV.